This T cell receptor beta chain comes out of a study of long-term antiretroviral therapy in people with HIV. The trim removed 0 bases at V and 2 bases at J, leaving 6 bases unmatched. CDR1 ENHRY and CDR2 SYGVKD come from the germline V gene. CDR3 length: 17 amino acids. Investigators performed immunoSEQ version v3.0 at survey level. Some clones are missing from TCRdb's copy, which holds only in-frame ones; the method was immunoSEQ multiplex PCR. The top ten hold 8% to 9.5% of the sample, which has 23,000 or so clones, roughly 87% seen once. Treatment of all HIV participants took place in the United States.

This specimen was unsorted PBMCs, taken 0.2 years before starting antiretroviral therapy. The chain recombines TRBV10-3 with TRBJ2-2, with 7 bases matching TRBD2. This clonotype was obtained from a man aged 18 to 30 with HIV. The CDR3 loop reads CAISESGGGQNTGELFF. The CDR3 bases are TGTGCCATCAGTGAGTCTGGCGGGGGTCAAAACACCGGGGAGCTGTTTTTT.